Listed below are T cell receptor beta chains from one sample, sequenced in a study of cytomegalovirus exposure and HLA in healthy donors. The repertoire was sequenced with immunoSEQ multiplex PCR; TCRdb's copy has only in-frame clones and lacks some. The data contain 150,000 to 200,000 clones, around 83% of them seen just once; the ten biggest clones take up less than 1.1%. Sequencing used PBMCs. These receptors were obtained from a woman aged 40 to 50 in good health and CMV-seronegative. CDR3s include the opening cysteine and the closing phenylalanine or tryptophan. The D gene is left open where the match is weak. Expanded clones are given a class, and other clones once, few, many or no size at all.

j_call,d_call,v_call,clone_size,cdr3_aa,cdr3_nt
TRBJ1-2,TRBD1,TRBV28,-,CASISLIGGQGRANYGYTF,TGTGCCAGCATCTCCTTGATAGGAGGACAGGGACGAGCTAACTATGGCTACACCTTC
TRBJ2-1,-,TRBV9,-,CASSVRSAASSYNEQFF,TGTGCCAGCAGCGTTCGATCGGCGGCAAGCTCCTACAATGAGCAGTTCTTC
TRBJ1-2,TRBD1,TRBV9,-,CASSERTGRSFYGYTF,TGTGCCAGCAGCGAGCGGACAGGGCGTAGCTTCTATGGCTACACCTTC
TRBJ2-3,TRBD2,TRBV5-8,-,CASRVAGGGTDTQYF,TGTGCCAGCAGGGTAGCGGGAGGGGGCACAGATACGCAGTATTTT
TRBJ1-4,-,TRBV11-3,-,CASSLDSNEKLFF,TGTGCCAGCAGCTTAGACAGTAATGAAAAACTGTTTTTT
TRBJ1-1,TRBD1,TRBV29-1,-,CSVERDRGQSEAFF,TGCAGCGTTGAGCGAGACAGGGGGCAATCTGAAGCTTTCTTT
TRBJ2-6,-,TRBV7-2,-,CASSLPGESGANVLTF,TGTGCCAGCAGCTTACCGGGGGAGTCTGGGGCCAACGTCCTGACTTTC
TRBJ2-1,TRBD2,TRBV28,-,CASSFTSGINEQFF,TGTGCCAGCAGTTTTACTAGCGGAATCAATGAGCAGTTCTTC
TRBJ1-1,-,TRBV25-1,few,CASSEAGVPEAFF,TGTGCCAGCAGTGAAGCAGGGGTACCTGAAGCTTTCTTT
TRBJ2-7,TRBD1,TRBV6-6,-,CASSRDGQGGGEQYF,TGTGCCAGCAGCCGCGATGGACAGGGGGGCGGCGAGCAGTACTTC
TRBJ1-2,-,TRBV5-1,-,CASSLDLAGDGYTF,TGCGCCAGCAGCTTGGACCTGGCGGGCGATGGCTACACCTTC
TRBJ2-1,TRBD2,TRBV4-3,-,CASSRTSGRGHEQFF,TGCGCCAGCAGCCGTACTAGCGGGAGGGGCCATGAGCAGTTCTTC
TRBJ1-3,-,TRBV7-2,-,CASSLARGSNTIYF,TGTGCCAGCAGCTTAGCGCGGGGCAGCAACACCATATATTTT
TRBJ1-5,TRBD1,TRBV27,-,CASRWTGVDSNQPQHF,TGTGCCAGCAGGTGGACAGGGGTCGATAGCAATCAGCCCCAGCATTTT
TRBJ2-1,-,TRBV6-5,once,CASSYVQRPFNEQFF,TGTGCCAGCAGTTACGTCCAGCGGCCTTTCAATGAGCAGTTCTTC
TRBJ1-1,-,TRBV25-1,-,CASSELSTLERTEAFF,TGTGCCAGCAGTGAATTATCGACACTCGAAAGAACTGAAGCTTTCTTT
TRBJ1-3,-,TRBV2,-,CASSESQGAVAGNTIYF,TGTGCCAGCAGTGAAAGTCAAGGGGCCGTCGCGGGAAACACCATATATTTT
TRBJ2-2,-,TRBV5-1,-,CASSSGESNTGELFF,TGCGCCAGCAGCTCGGGGGAGTCGAACACCGGGGAGCTGTTTTTT
TRBJ1-3,TRBD1,TRBV11-2,-,CASSPDRESRLRNTIYF,TGTGCCAGCAGCCCTGACAGGGAGAGTCGCCTTAGGAACACCATATATTTT
TRBJ1-1,TRBD1,TRBV19,-,CATWDRILNTEAFF,TGTGCCACTTGGGACAGAATATTGAACACTGAAGCTTTCTTT
TRBJ2-5,-,TRBV29-1,-,CSVGRPQETQYF,TGCAGCGTGGGCAGGCCGCAAGAGACCCAGTACTTC
TRBJ1-2,-,TRBV5-6,-,CASSLDKTYGYTF,TGTGCCAGCAGCTTGGACAAAACCTATGGCTACACCTTC
TRBJ2-1,TRBD2,TRBV9,-,CASSVGVAGGNEQFF,TGTGCCAGCAGCGTAGGGGTAGCGGGCGGTAATGAGCAGTTCTTC
TRBJ2-1,-,TRBV11-3,-,CASTRGQSYNEQFF,TGTGCCAGCACCCGAGGACAGAGCTACAATGAGCAGTTCTTC
TRBJ2-1,-,TRBV30,-,CAWSVNRRLALTYNEQFF,TGTGCCTGGAGTGTAAATCGGAGGCTAGCCCTTACCTACAATGAGCAGTTCTTC
TRBJ2-5,TRBD2,TRBV11-3,-,CASSRGLAGVAPETQYF,TGTGCCAGCAGCCGCGGACTAGCGGGAGTGGCGCCAGAGACCCAGTACTTC